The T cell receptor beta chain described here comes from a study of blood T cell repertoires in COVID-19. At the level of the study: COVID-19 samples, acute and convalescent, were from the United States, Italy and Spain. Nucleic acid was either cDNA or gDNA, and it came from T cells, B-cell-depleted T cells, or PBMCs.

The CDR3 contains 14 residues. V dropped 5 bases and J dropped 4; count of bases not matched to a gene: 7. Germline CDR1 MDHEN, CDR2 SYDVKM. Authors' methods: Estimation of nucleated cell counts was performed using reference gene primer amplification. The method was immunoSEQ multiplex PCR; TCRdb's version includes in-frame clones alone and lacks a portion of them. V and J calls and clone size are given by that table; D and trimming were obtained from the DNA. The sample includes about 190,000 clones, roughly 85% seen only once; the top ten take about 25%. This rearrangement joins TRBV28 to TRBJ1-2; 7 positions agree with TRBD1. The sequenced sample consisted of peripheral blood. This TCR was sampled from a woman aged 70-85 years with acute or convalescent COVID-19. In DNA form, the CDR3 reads TGTGCCAGCAGTCGGGGGACAGCCCCCTATGGCTACACCTTC. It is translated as CASSRGTAPYGYTF.